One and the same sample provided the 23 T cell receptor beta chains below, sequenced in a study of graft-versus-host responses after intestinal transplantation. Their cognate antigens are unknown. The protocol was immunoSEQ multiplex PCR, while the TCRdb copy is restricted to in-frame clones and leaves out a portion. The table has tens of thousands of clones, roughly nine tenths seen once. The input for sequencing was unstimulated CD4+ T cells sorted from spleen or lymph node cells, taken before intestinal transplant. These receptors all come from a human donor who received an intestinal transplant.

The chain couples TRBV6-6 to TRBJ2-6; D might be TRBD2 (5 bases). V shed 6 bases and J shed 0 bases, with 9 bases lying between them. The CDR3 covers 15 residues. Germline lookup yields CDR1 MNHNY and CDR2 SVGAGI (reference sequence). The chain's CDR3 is CASSTEGSGANVLTF. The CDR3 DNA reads TGTGCCAGCAGCACAGAGGGCTCTGGGGCCAACGTCCTGACTTTC.

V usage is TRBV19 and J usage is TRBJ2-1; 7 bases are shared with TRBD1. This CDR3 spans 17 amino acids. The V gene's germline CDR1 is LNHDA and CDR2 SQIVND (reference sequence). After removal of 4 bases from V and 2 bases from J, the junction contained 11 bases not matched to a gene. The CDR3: CASSTQPYRGTYNEQFF. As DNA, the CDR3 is TGTGCCAGTAGTACGCAACCCTACAGGGGAACCTACAATGAGCAGTTCTTC.

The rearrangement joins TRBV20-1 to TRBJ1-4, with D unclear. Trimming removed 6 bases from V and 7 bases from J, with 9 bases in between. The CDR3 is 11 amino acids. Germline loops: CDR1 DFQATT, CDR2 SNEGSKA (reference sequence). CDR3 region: CSAPRVEKLFF. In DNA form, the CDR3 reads TGCAGTGCCCCCCGGGTTGAAAAACTGTTTTTT.

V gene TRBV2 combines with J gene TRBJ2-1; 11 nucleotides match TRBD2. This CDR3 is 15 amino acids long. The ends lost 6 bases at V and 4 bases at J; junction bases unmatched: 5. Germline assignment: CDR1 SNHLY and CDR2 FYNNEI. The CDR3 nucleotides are TGTGCCAGCAGGCCTACTAGCGGGAGTTACAATGAGCAGTTCTTC. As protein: CASRPTSGSYNEQFF.

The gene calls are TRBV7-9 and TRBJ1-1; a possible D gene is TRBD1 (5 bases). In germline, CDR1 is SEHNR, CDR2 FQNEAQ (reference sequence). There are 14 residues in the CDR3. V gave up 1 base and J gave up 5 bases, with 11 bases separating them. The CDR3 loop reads CASSLEGAGTEAFF. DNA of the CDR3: TGTGCCAGCAGCTTAGAAGGGGCCGGGACTGAAGCTTTCTTT.

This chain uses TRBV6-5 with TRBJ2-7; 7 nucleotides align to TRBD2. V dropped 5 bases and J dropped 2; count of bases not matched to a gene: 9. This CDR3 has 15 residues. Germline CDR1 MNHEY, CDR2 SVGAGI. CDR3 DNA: TGTGCCAGCAGTGGACCAGCGGGACCAACCTACGAGCAGTACTTC. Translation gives CASSGPAGPTYEQYF.

In DNA, the CDR3 is TGTGCCAGTAGTCGGACAGGGCGGCCCTACGAGCAGTACTTC. Residues: CASSRTGRPYEQYF. The genes are TRBV19 and TRBJ2-7, with 8 bases aligning to TRBD1. J gave up 2 bases and V 5 bases, and 5 bases lay outside the gene matches. The CDR3 extends over 14 amino acids. Germline-derived CDR1 and CDR2 are LNHDA and SQIVND (reference sequence).

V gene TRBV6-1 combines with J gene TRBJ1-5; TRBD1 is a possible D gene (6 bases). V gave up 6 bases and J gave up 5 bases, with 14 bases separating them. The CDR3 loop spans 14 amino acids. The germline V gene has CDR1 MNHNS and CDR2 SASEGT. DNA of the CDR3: TGTGCCAGCAGCCCCCGCGGGGGCGATCAGCCCCAGCATTTT. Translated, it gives CASSPRGGDQPQHF.

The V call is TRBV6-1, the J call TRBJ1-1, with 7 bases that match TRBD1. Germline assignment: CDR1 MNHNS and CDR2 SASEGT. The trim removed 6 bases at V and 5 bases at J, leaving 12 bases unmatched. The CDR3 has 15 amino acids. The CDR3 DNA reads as TGTGCCAGCAGCCGAGGGGGCGCAGCGAAAACTGAAGCTTTCTTT. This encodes CASSRGGAAKTEAFF.

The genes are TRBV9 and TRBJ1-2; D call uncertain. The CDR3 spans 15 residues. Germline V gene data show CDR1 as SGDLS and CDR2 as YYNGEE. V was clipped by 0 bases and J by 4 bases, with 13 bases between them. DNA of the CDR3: TGTGCCAGCAGCGTAGATCCGGGTAAGGCCTATGGCTACACCTTC. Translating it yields CASSVDPGKAYGYTF.

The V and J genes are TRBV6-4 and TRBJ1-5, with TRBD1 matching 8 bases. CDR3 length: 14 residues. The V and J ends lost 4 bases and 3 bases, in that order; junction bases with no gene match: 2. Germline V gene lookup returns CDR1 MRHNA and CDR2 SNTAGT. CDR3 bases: TGTGCCAGCAGTGCGACAGGGGACAATCAGCCCCAGCATTTT. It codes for CASSATGDNQPQHF.

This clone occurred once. For the CDR3, the DNA is TGTGCCACCAGCAGAGATGAGGGAGGGTACGAGCAGTACTTC. It is translated as CATSRDEGGYEQYF. This sequence joins TRBV15 and TRBJ2-7; TRBD2 matches 7 bases. CDR1 and CDR2 from the germline V gene are LNHNV and YYDKDF (reference sequence). The CDR3 loop spans 14 amino acids. After removal of 0 bases from V and 4 bases from J, the junction contained 3 bases not matched to a gene.

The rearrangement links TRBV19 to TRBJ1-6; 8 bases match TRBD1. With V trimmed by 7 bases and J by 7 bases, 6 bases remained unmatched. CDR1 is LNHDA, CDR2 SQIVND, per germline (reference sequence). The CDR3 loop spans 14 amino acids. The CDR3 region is CASKRTGRNSPLHF. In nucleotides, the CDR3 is TGTGCCAGTAAAAGGACAGGGCGAAATTCACCCCTCCACTTT. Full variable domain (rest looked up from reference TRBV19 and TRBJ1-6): DGGITQSPKYLFRKEGQNVTLSCEQNLNHDAMYWYRQDPGQGLRLIYYSQIVNDFQKGDIAEGYSVSREKKESFPLTVTSAQKNPTAFYLCASKRTGRNSPLHFGNGTRLTVT.

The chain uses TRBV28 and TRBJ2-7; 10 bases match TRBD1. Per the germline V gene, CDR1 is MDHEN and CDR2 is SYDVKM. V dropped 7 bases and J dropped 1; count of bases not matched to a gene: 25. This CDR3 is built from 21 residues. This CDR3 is CASIPPASGFAGTGESYEQYF. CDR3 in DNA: TGTGCCAGCATTCCCCCGGCGTCGGGCTTCGCCGGGACAGGGGAATCCTACGAGCAGTACTTC. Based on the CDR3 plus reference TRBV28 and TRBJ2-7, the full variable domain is DVKVTQSSRYLVKRTGEKVFLECVQDMDHENMFWYRQDPGLGLRLIYFSYDVKMKEKGDIPEGYSVSREKKERFSLILESASTNQTSMYLCASIPPASGFAGTGESYEQYFGPGTRLTVT.

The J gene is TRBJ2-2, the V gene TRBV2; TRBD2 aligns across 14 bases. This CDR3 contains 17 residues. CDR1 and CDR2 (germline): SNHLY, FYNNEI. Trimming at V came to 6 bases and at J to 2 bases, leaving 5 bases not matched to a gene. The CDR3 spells CASRRLAGGPNTGELFF. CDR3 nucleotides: TGTGCCAGCAGGAGACTAGCGGGGGGGCCCAACACCGGGGAGCTGTTTTTT.

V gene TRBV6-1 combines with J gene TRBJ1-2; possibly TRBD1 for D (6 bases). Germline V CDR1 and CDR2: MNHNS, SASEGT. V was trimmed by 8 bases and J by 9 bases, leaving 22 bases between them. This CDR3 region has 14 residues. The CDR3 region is CASGGVGGLMSYTF. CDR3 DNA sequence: TGTGCCAGCGGGGGGGTCGGGGGCTTAATGAGCTACACCTTC.

Here the CDR3 reads CAIKEGVGSNQPQHF. The CDR3, as DNA: TGTGCCATCAAGGAAGGGGTCGGGAGCAATCAGCCCCAGCATTTT. The chain is built from TRBV10-3 and TRBJ1-5, with D maybe TRBD1 (5 bases). Trimming removed 7 bases from V and 1 base from J, with 14 bases in between. The CDR3 extends over 15 amino acids. Germline CDR1 reads ENHRY; CDR2 reads SYGVKD.

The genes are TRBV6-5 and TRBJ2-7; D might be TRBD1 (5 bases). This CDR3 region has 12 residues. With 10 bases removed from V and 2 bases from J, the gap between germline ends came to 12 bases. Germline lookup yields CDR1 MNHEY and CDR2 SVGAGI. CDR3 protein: CAIARETYEQYF. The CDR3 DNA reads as TGTGCCATAGCCAGGGAAACCTACGAGCAGTACTTC.

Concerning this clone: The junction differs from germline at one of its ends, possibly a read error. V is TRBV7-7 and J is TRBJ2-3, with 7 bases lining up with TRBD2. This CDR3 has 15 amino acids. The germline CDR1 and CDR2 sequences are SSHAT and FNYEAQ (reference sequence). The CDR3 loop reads CASSSGLGGTDTQYF. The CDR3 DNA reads TGTGCTAGCAGCTCCGGACTAGGGGGCACAGATACGCAGTATTTT.

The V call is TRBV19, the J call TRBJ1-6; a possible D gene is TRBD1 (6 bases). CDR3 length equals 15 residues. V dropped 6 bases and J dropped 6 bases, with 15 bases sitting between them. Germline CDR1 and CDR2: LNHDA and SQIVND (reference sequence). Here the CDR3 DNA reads TGTGCCAGTAGGCTCGGGACACTCTTTAATTCACCCCTCCACTTT. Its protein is CASRLGTLFNSPLHF.

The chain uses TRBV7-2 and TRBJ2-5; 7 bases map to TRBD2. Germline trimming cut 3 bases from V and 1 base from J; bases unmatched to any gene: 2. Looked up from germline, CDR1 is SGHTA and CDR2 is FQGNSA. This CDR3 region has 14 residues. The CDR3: CASSFGGTQETQYF. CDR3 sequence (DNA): TGTGCCAGCAGCTTCGGGGGGACCCAAGAGACCCAGTACTTC.

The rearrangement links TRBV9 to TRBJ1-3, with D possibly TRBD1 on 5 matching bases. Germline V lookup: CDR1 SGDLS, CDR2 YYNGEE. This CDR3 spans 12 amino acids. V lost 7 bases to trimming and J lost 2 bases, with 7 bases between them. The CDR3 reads CASGGTGNTIYF. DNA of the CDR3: TGTGCCAGCGGGGGGACTGGAAACACCATATATTTT.

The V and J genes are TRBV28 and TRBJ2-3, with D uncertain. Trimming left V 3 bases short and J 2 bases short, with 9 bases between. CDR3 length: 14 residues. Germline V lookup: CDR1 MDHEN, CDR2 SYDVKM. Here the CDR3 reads CASSFYQATDTQYF. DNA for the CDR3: TGTGCCAGCAGTTTTTACCAGGCCACAGATACGCAGTATTTT. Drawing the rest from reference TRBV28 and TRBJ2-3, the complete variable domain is DVKVTQSSRYLVKRTGEKVFLECVQDMDHENMFWYRQDPGLGLRLIYFSYDVKMKEKGDIPEGYSVSREKKERFSLILESASTNQTSMYLCASSFYQATDTQYFGPGTRLTVL.